What follows are 8 T cell receptor beta chains derived from one specimen sequenced in a study of blood T cell repertoires in COVID-19. Sequencing used immunoSEQ multiplex PCR; TCRdb keeps in-frame clones, though not all of them. The sample includes about 440,000 clones, 70% to 90% of them seen just once. The source material was PBMCs or T cells enriched from blood (not recorded which). These receptors were taken from a woman under 30 with acute COVID-19.

The chain carries TRBV9 and TRBJ2-1, with TRBD2 identical over 10 bases. The germline V gene has CDR1 SGDLS and CDR2 YYNGEE. The CDR3 runs to 18 residues. V lost 0 bases and J lost 7; bases outside the gene matches: 13. The CDR3 region has the DNA TGTGCCAGCAGCGTAGGGGTCCCAGCGGGAGGGCAGGGGAATGAGCAGTTCTTC. It yields the protein CASSVGVPAGGQGNEQFF.

This clone was observed a single time. The rearrangement uses TRBV14 and TRBJ2-3; 12 bases map to TRBD2. The germline CDR1 and CDR2 sequences are SGHDN and FVKESK. This CDR3 is 16 amino acids long. V gave up 2 bases and J gave up 10 bases; unmatched junction bases: 10. The CDR3 region has the DNA TGTGCCAGCAGCCAACCAGCTAGCGGGAGGGCCGGGGCGCAGTATTTT. Its protein product is CASSQPASGRAGAQYF.

The chain has TRBV19 and TRBJ2-2; D might be TRBD2 (6 bases). The V end lost 1 base, the J end lost 5 bases, and 14 bases lay between the germline ends. From germline, CDR1 is LNHDA and CDR2 SQIVND (reference sequence). The CDR3 covers 16 residues. The CDR3 loop is CASSIGAGRRTGELFF. For the CDR3, the DNA is TGTGCCAGTAGTATAGGGGCGGGGCGGCGTACCGGGGAGCTGTTTTTT.

This rearrangement joins TRBV3-1 (or the pseudogene TRBV3-2) to TRBJ2-7; 10 positions match TRBD1. The CDR3 has 15 amino acids. CDR1 and CDR2 from the germline V gene are LGHDT and YNNKEL (reference sequence). Trimming cost V 4 bases and J 3 bases; bases outside gene matches: 6. The CDR3 here is CASSRGGTGVYEQYF. The DNA of the CDR3 is TGTGCCAGCAGCCGAGGGGGGACAGGGGTCTACGAGCAGTACTTC.

V is TRBV10-3 and J is TRBJ1-2, with 7 bases lining up with TRBD1. Germline lookup yields CDR1 ENHRY and CDR2 SYGVKD. J gave up 7 bases and V 10 bases, and 9 bases lay outside the gene matches. This CDR3 spans 12 amino acids. DNA for the CDR3: TGTGCCAACGGACAGGTTAATTCTGGCTACACCTTC. Residues: CANGQVNSGYTF.

V is TRBV12-2 and J is TRBJ1-1; the tabulated D call, TRBD1, remains unverified against the DNA. TRBV12-2 is deemed a pseudogene. The CDR3 is made up of 15 amino acids. The CDR3 nucleotides read TGTGCAAGTCGCTTAGAGGGATTTGAGACAGACGAAGCTTTCTTT. As protein: CASRLEGFETDEAFF.

The chain employs TRBV9 and TRBJ1-4; D may be TRBD1 (5 bases). This CDR3 has 13 residues. Looked up from germline, CDR1 is SGDLS and CDR2 is YYNGEE. Trimming took 5 bases from V and 8 from J, leaving 13 bases between them. The CDR3 protein is CASSPWGEEKLFF. CDR3 in DNA: TGTGCCAGCAGTCCCTGGGGGGAGGAAAAACTGTTTTTT. The full variable domain, rest sourced from reference TRBV9 and TRBJ1-4, is DSGVTQTPKHLITATGQRVTLRCSPRSGDLSVYWYQQSLDQGLQFLIQYYNGEERAKGNILERFSAQQFPDLHSELNLSSLELGDSALYFCASSPWGEEKLFFGSGTQLSVL.

V is TRBV19 and J is TRBJ2-6; TRBD2 is a possible D gene (7 bases). Germline V gene sequence: CDR1 LNHDA, CDR2 SQIVND (reference sequence). This CDR3 has 15 amino acids. V was shortened by 6 bases and J by 4 bases, with 13 bases between the two germline ends. The CDR3 sequence is CASRAGARGANVLTF. Here the CDR3 DNA reads TGTGCCAGTAGGGCGGGGGCGCGCGGGGCCAACGTCCTGACTTTC.